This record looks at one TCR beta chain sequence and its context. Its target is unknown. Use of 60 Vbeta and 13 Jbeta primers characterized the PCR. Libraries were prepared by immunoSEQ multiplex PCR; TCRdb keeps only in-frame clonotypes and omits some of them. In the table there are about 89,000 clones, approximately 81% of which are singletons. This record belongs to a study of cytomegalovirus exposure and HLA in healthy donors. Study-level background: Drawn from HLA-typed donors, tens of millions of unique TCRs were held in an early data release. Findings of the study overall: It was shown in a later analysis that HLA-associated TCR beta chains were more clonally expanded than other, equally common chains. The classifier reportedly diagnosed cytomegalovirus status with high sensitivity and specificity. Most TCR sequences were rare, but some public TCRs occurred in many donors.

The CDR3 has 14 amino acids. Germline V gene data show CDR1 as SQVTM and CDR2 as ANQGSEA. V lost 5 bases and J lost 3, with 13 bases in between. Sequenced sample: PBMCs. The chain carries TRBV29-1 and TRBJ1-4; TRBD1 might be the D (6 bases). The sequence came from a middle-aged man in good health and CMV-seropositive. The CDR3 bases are TGCAGCGTTCTAACAGGGACCGCTAATGAAAAACTGTTTTTT. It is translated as CSVLTGTANEKLFF.